Listed below are T cell receptor beta chains from one sample, sequenced in a study of blood T cell repertoires in COVID-19. Sequencing used immunoSEQ multiplex PCR; TCRdb keeps in-frame clones, though not all of them. The sample records roughly 220,000 clones, 80% to 90% being singletons. The sample consisted of PBMCs or T cells enriched from blood (not recorded which). Every receptor here comes from a woman aged 40 to 49 with acute COVID-19. Each CDR3 is given with its conserved first and last residue. Each record gives: V gene, J gene, D gene, clone size, CDR3 DNA, CDR3 protein. The D gene is left open where the match is weak. Where a row states a size, it is once, few, many or the class of an expanded clone; other rows omit it.

V: TRBV7-9; J: TRBJ2-5; D: .; size: .; DNA: TGTGCCAGCAGAAGCGGCCGCGGCATTATAGGCATTCAAGAGACCCAGTACTTC; CDR3: CASRSGRGIIGIQETQYF
V: TRBV27; J: TRBJ1-6; D: .; size: few; DNA: TGTGCCAGCAGTTTAGGAGGAGTTAATTCACCCCTCCACTTT; CDR3: CASSLGGVNSPLHF
V: TRBV29-1; J: TRBJ2-7; D: TRBD1; size: .; DNA: TGCAGCGTTGGGGGACAGTCTTACGAGCAGTACTTC; CDR3: CSVGGQSYEQYF
V: TRBV12-3/TRBV12-4; J: TRBJ1-1; D: .; size: .; DNA: TGTGCCAGCAGTTTAGACGGGAACACTGAAGCTTTCTTT; CDR3: CASSLDGNTEAFF
V: TRBV6-1; J: TRBJ1-2; D: .; size: .; DNA: TGTGCCAGCAGTGAACGTGGGGCCGTTGGCTACACCTTC; CDR3: CASSERGAVGYTF
V: TRBV6-2/TRBV6-3; J: TRBJ2-3; D: TRBD2; size: .; DNA: TGTGCCAGCAGTTCCGGACTAGCTGGGACAGATACGCAGTATTTT; CDR3: CASSSGLAGTDTQYF
V: TRBV11-3; J: TRBJ2-3; D: .; size: .; DNA: TGTGCCAGCAGCTTAGGAGGCAGCACAGATACGCAGTATTTT; CDR3: CASSLGGSTDTQYF
V: TRBV7-2; J: TRBJ1-5; D: TRBD1; size: few; DNA: TGTGCCAGCAGCTTAGAGGGGACAGGGATTTTGAGCAATCAGCCCCAGCATTTT; CDR3: CASSLEGTGILSNQPQHF
V: TRBV19; J: TRBJ2-1; D: .; size: .; DNA: TGTGCCAGTAGTGACCCGAGGGATGAGCAGTTCTTC; CDR3: CASSDPRDEQFF
V: TRBV6-5; J: TRBJ2-7; D: TRBD1; size: .; DNA: TGTGCCAGCAGTAGGGACAGGGGGCTCCACTACGAGCAGTACTTC; CDR3: CASSRDRGLHYEQYF
V: TRBV7-8; J: TRBJ1-2; D: .; size: .; DNA: TGTGCCAGCAGCTTAGCTTGGCAGGGCCGTTGGGGCTACACCTTC; CDR3: CASSLAWQGRWGYTF
V: TRBV18; J: TRBJ1-6; D: .; size: .; DNA: TGTGCCAGCTCGGCGTCCGGACAGTATAATTCACCCCTCCACTTT; CDR3: CASSASGQYNSPLHF
V: TRBV28; J: TRBJ1-4; D: .; size: .; DNA: TGTGCCAGCACCCAGGGACAAGAAAAACTGTTTTTT; CDR3: CASTQGQEKLFF
V: TRBV7-2; J: TRBJ2-1; D: TRBD1; size: .; DNA: TGTGCCAGCAGCTTCCGAACAGGGGGCAGGTTCTTC; CDR3: CASSFRTGGRFF
V: TRBV9; J: TRBJ1-1; D: .; size: .; DNA: TGTGCCAGCAGCGAGTCAGGGGTTCACACTGAAGCTTTCTTT; CDR3: CASSESGVHTEAFF
V: TRBV5-6; J: TRBJ2-7; D: .; size: .; DNA: TGTGCCAGCAGCTTGGGGGACACCACCTACGAGCAGTACTTC; CDR3: CASSLGDTTYEQYF
V: TRBV3-1/TRBV3-2; J: TRBJ2-3; D: .; size: few; DNA: TGTGCCAGCAGCCTCCGAGTAGGAGCACGGGATACGCAGTATTTT; CDR3: CASSLRVGARDTQYF
V: TRBV30; J: TRBJ2-7; D: .; size: .; DNA: TGTGCCTGGAGGAGGACAAGCGACGAGCAGTACTTC; CDR3: CAWRRTSDEQYF
V: TRBV12-5; J: TRBJ2-5; D: .; size: .; DNA: TGTGCTAGTGGTTTGTCGGAAGAGACCCAGTACTTC; CDR3: CASGLSEETQYF
V: TRBV19; J: TRBJ1-2; D: .; size: .; DNA: TGTGCCAGTAGTGCCTACGGCGGGGATAACTATGGCTACACCTTC; CDR3: CASSAYGGDNYGYTF
V: TRBV11-2; J: TRBJ2-1; D: .; size: .; DNA: TGTGCCAGCAGCTCCACTGAAAACTACAATGAGCAGTTCTTC; CDR3: CASSSTENYNEQFF
V: TRBV2; J: TRBJ1-5; D: TRBD1; size: .; DNA: TGTGCCAGCAGTGAAGCACTTCTAATACGGACAGGGAATCAGCCCCAGCATTTT; CDR3: CASSEALLIRTGNQPQHF
V: TRBV20-1; J: TRBJ1-3; D: .; size: .; DNA: TGCAGTGCTAGTCAGGGATTATCTGGAAACACCATATATTTT; CDR3: CSASQGLSGNTIYF
V: TRBV28; J: TRBJ1-1; D: TRBD1; size: .; DNA: TGTGCCAGCTGCACCGGGACAGCCATGAACACTGAAGCTTTCTTT; CDR3: CASCTGTAMNTEAFF
V: TRBV5-8; J: TRBJ1-2; D: .; size: .; DNA: TGTGCCAGCAGCCCTGAGGGAGTCGGCTACACCTTC; CDR3: CASSPEGVGYTF
V: TRBV23-1; J: TRBJ1-2; D: .; size: .; DNA: TGCGCCAGCAGACGCTCGGGGTTCGGTTTTAATGGCTACACCTTC; CDR3: CASRRSGFGFNGYTF
V: TRBV11-3; J: TRBJ2-2; D: TRBD2; size: .; DNA: TGTGCCAGCAGCTCCGGACTAGCGGGGAACACCGGGGAGCTGTTTTTT; CDR3: CASSSGLAGNTGELFF
V: TRBV7-2; J: TRBJ1-1; D: .; size: .; DNA: TGTGCCAGCAGCTTACCACTAGACGGGGATAACACTGAAGCTTTCTTT; CDR3: CASSLPLDGDNTEAFF
V: TRBV2; J: TRBJ1-1; D: .; size: .; DNA: TGTGCCAGCAGCCAACGAGGTGAAGCTTTCTTT; CDR3: CASSQRGEAFF
V: TRBV6-2/TRBV6-3; J: TRBJ2-1; D: TRBD2; size: .; DNA: TGTGCCAGCAGCGGGACTAGCGGGGTGCGATCCTACAATGAGCAGTTCTTC; CDR3: CASSGTSGVRSYNEQFF
V: TRBV5-1; J: TRBJ1-1; D: TRBD1; size: .; DNA: TGCGCCAGCAAAATAGCACAGGGGGCGCATCGGAACACTGAAGCTTTCTTT; CDR3: CASKIAQGAHRNTEAFF
V: TRBV4-3; J: TRBJ2-6; D: TRBD1; size: .; DNA: TGCGCCAGCAGCCAAGAACCCGGACAGGGGAGTTCTGGGGCCAACGTCCTGACTTTC; CDR3: CASSQEPGQGSSGANVLTF
V: TRBV11-2; J: TRBJ2-1; D: TRBD2; size: .; DNA: TGTGCCAGCAGCTTAAACGCCGGGACTAGCGGGAGGGGGAAGTTCTTC; CDR3: CASSLNAGTSGRGKFF
V: TRBV7-3; J: TRBJ2-3; D: .; size: .; DNA: TGTGCCAGCAGCGCCTCAACACGCACAGATACGCAGTATTTT; CDR3: CASSASTRTDTQYF
V: TRBV9; J: TRBJ2-3; D: .; size: .; DNA: TGTGCCAGCAGCGTAGCGGGAGCAGCTCCAGATACGCAGTATTTT; CDR3: CASSVAGAAPDTQYF
V: TRBV7-8; J: TRBJ2-3; D: .; size: .; DNA: TGTGCCAGCAGCACACTAGATTCCGTCGGTACGCAGTATTTT; CDR3: CASSTLDSVGTQYF
V: TRBV4-1; J: TRBJ2-2; D: TRBD2; size: .; DNA: TGCGCCAGCAGCCAAGTTGCGGGAGACACCGGGGAGCTGTTTTTT; CDR3: CASSQVAGDTGELFF
V: TRBV29-1; J: TRBJ1-2; D: .; size: .; DNA: TGCAGCGTTGAAGATTTATCTCTCTATGGCTACACCTTC; CDR3: CSVEDLSLYGYTF
V: TRBV11-2; J: TRBJ2-1; D: .; size: .; DNA: TGTGCCAGCAGCCCAGAGGGCGGCTTTAGGGAGCAGTTCTTC; CDR3: CASSPEGGFREQFF
V: TRBV5-4; J: TRBJ2-2; D: .; size: .; DNA: TGTGCCAGCAGCTCTTATTCAGGTGCTGTCGGGGAGCTGTTTTTT; CDR3: CASSSYSGAVGELFF
V: TRBV9; J: TRBJ1-1; D: .; size: once; DNA: TGTGCCAGCAGCGTATTTGGGGGGAGCACTGAAGCTTTCTTT; CDR3: CASSVFGGSTEAFF
V: TRBV9; J: TRBJ2-1; D: TRBD2; size: .; DNA: TGTGCCAGCAGCGTAGCTACGGGACTAGTTTTAAATGAGCAGTTCTTC; CDR3: CASSVATGLVLNEQFF
V: TRBV2; J: TRBJ1-4; D: TRBD1; size: once; DNA: TGTGCCAGCAGTGAACAGAGGGGGACAGGGGGCGGCGGAAAACTGTTTTTT; CDR3: CASSEQRGTGGGGKLFF
V: TRBV10-3; J: TRBJ2-7; D: TRBD2; size: .; DNA: TGTGCCATCAGTCGATCTAGCGGGAGCTTCAACGAGCAGTACTTC; CDR3: CAISRSSGSFNEQYF
V: TRBV28; J: TRBJ1-6; D: .; size: .; DNA: TGTGCCAGCAGTTTACACAGCTTCAATAATTCACCCCTCCACTTT; CDR3: CASSLHSFNNSPLHF
V: TRBV27; J: TRBJ2-2; D: .; size: .; DNA: TGTGCCAGCAGTTTCGGGGGGCCCGGGGAGCTGTTTTTT; CDR3: CASSFGGPGELFF
V: TRBV11-2; J: TRBJ2-3; D: TRBD2; size: once; DNA: TGTGCCAGCAGCTTGCGTAGCGGGAGGGCCGAGACAGATACGCAGTATTTT; CDR3: CASSLRSGRAETDTQYF
V: TRBV27; J: TRBJ2-4; D: .; size: .; DNA: TGTGCCAGCAGGCCAGGCGGGGCCAAAAACATTCAGTACTTC; CDR3: CASRPGGAKNIQYF
V: TRBV10-3; J: TRBJ2-2; D: .; size: .; DNA: TGTGCCATCAGTGAGTCCACGGGACAACCTACCGGGGAGCTGTTTTTT; CDR3: CAISESTGQPTGELFF
V: TRBV28; J: TRBJ2-7; D: .; size: .; DNA: TGTGCCGCCGCGGGGTCCTACGAGCAGTACTTC; CDR3: CAAAGSYEQYF